This T cell receptor beta chain was sequenced for a study of T cells in Graves' hyperthyroidism and ophthalmopathy. Study findings and constraints: By a 13 V-J model, ophthalmopathy was set apart from stable hyperthyroidism.

Clinicians diagnosed patients from clinical symptoms, serum thyroxine and TRAb, thyroid ultrasound and orbital computed tomography. First hyperthyroidism diagnosis is when the blood sample was obtained, before any ophthalmopathy symptoms. Amplification of TCR beta CDR3 regions used RNA as the template. HTBI primers drove first-round RT-PCR of the TCR CDR3. TCRdb itself ran the multiplex PCR reads through MiXCR, one entry per CDR3 protein. Of 300,000 to 450,000 distinct CDR3 sequences in the sample, about 15% were seen once. This CDR3 comprises 12 residues. V shed 7 bases and J shed 5 bases, with 14 bases lying between them. Per germline, CDR1 SQVTM and CDR2 ANQGSEA. This clonotype was seen more than once but under ten times. Its specificity is not known.

The receptor comes from a woman in her late teens or twenties with Graves' hyperthyroidism that later progressed to Graves' ophthalmopathy. This chain joins TRBV29-1 and TRBJ1-2; TRBD1 is a possible D gene (5 bases). Material for sequencing was blood. For the CDR3, the DNA is TGCAGCGCTGTGGGGGAAACGTATGGCTACACCTTC. This codes for CSAVGETYGYTF. Looking up the rest from reference TRBV29-1 and TRBJ1-2 gives the full variable domain: SAVISQKPSRDICQRGTSLTIQCQVDSQVTMMFWYRQQPGQSLTLIATANQGSEATYESGFVIDKFPISRPNLTFSTLTVSNMSPEDSSIYLCSAVGETYGYTFGSGTRLTVV.